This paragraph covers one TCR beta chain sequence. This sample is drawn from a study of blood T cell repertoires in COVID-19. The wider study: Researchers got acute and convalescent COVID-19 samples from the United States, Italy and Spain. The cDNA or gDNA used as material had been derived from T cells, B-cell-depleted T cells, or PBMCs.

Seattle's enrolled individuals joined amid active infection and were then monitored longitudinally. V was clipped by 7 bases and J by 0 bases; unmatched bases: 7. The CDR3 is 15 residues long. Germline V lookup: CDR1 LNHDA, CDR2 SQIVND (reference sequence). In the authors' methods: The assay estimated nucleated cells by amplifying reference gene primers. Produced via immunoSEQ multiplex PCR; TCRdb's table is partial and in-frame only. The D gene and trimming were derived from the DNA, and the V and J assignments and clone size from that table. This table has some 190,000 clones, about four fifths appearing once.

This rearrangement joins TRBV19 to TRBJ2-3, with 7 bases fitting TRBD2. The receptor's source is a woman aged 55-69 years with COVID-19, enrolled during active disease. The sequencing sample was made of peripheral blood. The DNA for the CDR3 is TGTGCCAGTACTAAGGGGAGGGGTAGCACAGATACGCAGTATTTT. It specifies CASTKGRGSTDTQYF.